This T cell receptor (beta chain) derives from a study of CXCR3-negative and CXCR3-positive naive CD8 T cells. Study-wide background: Libraries each contributed about 1.5 +/- 0.3 million TRB reads, for roughly 130 million in total.

It was by 5' RACE with UMI labels that the TRB cDNA libraries were prepared. TCRdb re-analyzed the 5' RACE reads; it lists each CDR3 protein once, without DNA. This listing includes around 84,000 distinct CDR3 sequences. Details on this clonotype: Its antigen is unidentified.

Naive CD8+ T cells showed CD45RO-CCR7+CD27+CD95-. Study results and caveats: TRB CDR3s of CXCR3-positive naive cells were more hydrophobic than those of CXCR3-negative naive cells.

CDR3 length: 16 residues. The germline V gene has CDR1 MNHEY and CDR2 SMNVEV (reference sequence). The TCR comes from a human donor in good health. Some clones in this sample may be carry-over from other donors' samples. The V and J genes are TRBV27 and TRBJ1-1; the TCRdb call, TRBD1, lacks DNA for checking. Sample: naive CXCR3+ CD8+ T cells from blood. Indicated subset: CD45RO-CCR7+CD27+CD95- naive CD8+ T cells expressing CXCR3 (TNR3+). This CDR3 reads CASSSLQGVRGTEAFF.